A single sample gave rise to the 6 T cell receptor beta chains below, sequenced in a study of identical twins. TCRdb independently ran MiXCR on the 5' RACE reads; one entry per CDR3 protein. The data contain 1.5 million to 2 million distinct CDR3 sequences, about 32% of them singletons. The sample taken for sequencing was cord blood. The receptors come from a newborn girl in good health.

This clonotype was observed a few times. V usage is TRBV29-1 and J usage is TRBJ2-3, with 13 positions matching TRBD2. V shed 0 bases and J 5 bases; nucleotides not matched to a gene: 2. CDR1 SQVTM and CDR2 ANQGSEA come from the germline V gene. This CDR3 comprises 15 residues. The CDR3 is CSVEDWTSGGDTQYF. The CDR3 coding sequence is TGCAGCGTTGAAGATTGGACTAGCGGGGGAGATACGCAGTATTTT.

This clonotype has a handful of counts. CDR3 loop: CAGRPAEPSYEQYF. The CDR3 coding sequence is TGTGCTGGGCGTCCGGCTGAGCCCTCCTACGAGCAGTACTTC. The V and J genes are TRBV7-7 and TRBJ2-7; D is ambiguous. Germline V lookup: CDR1 SSHAT, CDR2 FNYEAQ (reference sequence). This CDR3 has 14 amino acids.

Of note for this clonotype: It may be a read error: a sequence one base away is much more abundant. The chain is built from TRBV12-3 or TRBV12-4 and TRBJ1-2; 9 nucleotides agree with TRBD1. The CDR3 totals 13 residues. CDR3 DNA sequence: TGTGCCGGCAGCCGGACAGGGGCTTATGGCTACACCTTC. It encodes CAGSRTGAYGYTF.

This clonotype was picked up a small number of times. V usage is TRBV28 and J usage is TRBJ2-7; the D gene could be TRBD1 or TRBD2 (6 bases each). The V gene's germline CDR1 is MDHEN and CDR2 SYDVKM. V dropped 7 bases and J dropped 0 bases, with 13 bases sitting between them. This CDR3 region has 14 residues. CDR3 in amino acids: CASIIGGFSYEQYF. The CDR3 nucleotides read TGTGCCAGCATCATAGGGGGGTTCTCCTACGAGCAGTACTTC.

The chain recombines TRBV7-9 with TRBJ1-1, with D possibly being TRBD1 (5 bases). The germline CDR1 and CDR2 sequences are SEHNR and FQNEAQ (reference sequence). Trimming cost V 5 bases and J 1 base, with 11 bases left between them. CDR3 length: 14 amino acids. As DNA, the CDR3 is TGTGCCAGCAGCGGATTCAGGGAGAACACTGAAGCTTTCTTT. This sequence encodes CASSGFRENTEAFF.

This clonotype was observed a few times. The V gene is TRBV29-1, the J gene TRBJ1-1; TRBD1 matches at 8 bases. J was trimmed by 1 base and V by 2 bases; bases with no gene match: 6. The germline V gene encodes CDR1 SQVTM and CDR2 ANQGSEA. CDR3 length: 15 amino acids. CDR3 nucleotides: TGCAGCGTTGAATTACCCGGGACAGGGAACACTGAAGCTTTCTTT. Encoded protein: CSVELPGTGNTEAFF.